Sequencing of this T cell receptor (beta chain) was carried out in a study of CD8 T cells in ankylosing spondylitis. Study-wide findings and caveats: CD8+ by phenotype, disease-linked clones were relatively rare in peripheral blood. Prior work had noted some motif variants in reactive arthritis blood and synovial fluid. Made up of eight or nine highly homologous variants, a TCR beta motif appeared characteristic of ankylosing spondylitis blood. Matched synovial fluid from ankylosing spondylitis patients was reported to be enriched for disease-linked clones.

This clonotype was observed a handful of times. Its specificity is unknown. TCRdb reanalysed the 5' RACE reads using MiXCR and keeps one entry per CDR3 protein. This sample has about 360,000 distinct CDR3 sequences, with more than 20% found just once. The sequence was collected from a male donor with ankylosing spondylitis or in good health (not recorded which). The sequenced sample was blood, either unsorted or a sorted T cell fraction (not recorded which).

CDR3 in DNA: TGTGCCAGCAGCTATGGGACTATCCAAGAGACCCAGTACTTC. This codes for CASSYGTIQETQYF. V and J are TRBV7-8 and TRBJ2-5; 7 bases align to TRBD2. CDR1 SGHVS and CDR2 FQNEAQ come from the germline V gene. CDR3 size: 14 residues. V lost 4 bases, J lost 1 base, and 3 bases stayed unmatched. Full variable domain (missing parts from reference TRBV7-8 and TRBJ2-5): GAGVSQSPRYKVAKRGQDVALRCDPISGHVSLFWYQQALGQGPEFLTYFQNEAQLDKSGLPSDRFFAERPEGSVSTLKIQRTQQEDSAVYLCASSYGTIQETQYFGPGTRLLVL.